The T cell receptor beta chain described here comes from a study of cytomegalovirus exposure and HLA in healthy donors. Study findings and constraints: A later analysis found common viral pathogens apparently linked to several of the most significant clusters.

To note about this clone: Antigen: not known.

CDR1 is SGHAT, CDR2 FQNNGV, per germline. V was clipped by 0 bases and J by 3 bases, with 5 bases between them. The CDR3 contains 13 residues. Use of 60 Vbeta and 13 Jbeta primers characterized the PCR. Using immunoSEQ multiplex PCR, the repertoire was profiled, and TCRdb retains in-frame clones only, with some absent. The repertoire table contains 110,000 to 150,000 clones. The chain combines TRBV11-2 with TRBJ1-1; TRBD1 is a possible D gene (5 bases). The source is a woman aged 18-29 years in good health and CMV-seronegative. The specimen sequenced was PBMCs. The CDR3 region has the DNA TGTGCCAGCAGCTTAGAAGGGGACACTGAAGCTTTCTTT. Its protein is CASSLEGDTEAFF.